The following is a T cell receptor (beta chain) sequence with its context. Its target antigen remains unknown. Within one base of it there is no much larger clone, and no base qualities were kept. To test for a precursor-effector relationship among CD4 cytotoxic T cells, four sorted CD4+ memory subsets (TCM, TEM, IL-7Rhigh TEMRA, IL-7R- TEMRA) underwent bulk UMI-based TCR sequencing. Cells were obtained from peripheral blood mononuclear cells that had been isolated from human blood. This sample stems from a study of precursors of human CD4 cytotoxic T cells (dated by TCRdb to the late 2010s). Describing the broader study: In total, around 15 donors contributed CD4+ memory subsets to the bulk TCR-seq analysis. TCR-seq analysis of 14 donors yielded TCRalpha and TCRbeta chain sequences (table S7). Points the paper makes about the study in general: IL-7Rhigh and IL-7R- TEMRA subsets showed more restricted TCR repertoires, with lower diversity and more expanded clonotypes, than TCM and TEM subsets. Only about 95% of the 14 donors were included in some of the bulk TCR-seq comparisons, which suggests that not every subset was available for every donor. According to the authors, an observational design in humans cannot definitively determine the direction of differentiation between precursor and effector cells. Expanded effector clonotypes made up a larger fraction of IL-7Rhigh TEMRA clonotypes than of TEM or TCM clonotypes.

From the germline V gene, CDR1 is SGHTA and CDR2 is FQGNSA. V lost 3 bases and J lost 3 bases, and the count of bases not matched to a germline gene is 4. The CDR3 goes from the cysteine to the phenylalanine over 16 residues. Of the read, only the CDR3 DNA is kept; its 48 bases are in frame from base 1. The run used an Illumina MiSeq. The authors' pipeline ran thus. The Shannon-Wiener index, calculated in VDJtools, was used to measure repertoire diversity. A TCRbeta clonotype counted as expanded if its clonotype frequency was 3 or higher. TCRdb reanalyzed the raw reads on its own, using fastp at Q25 for trimming and MiXCR for clone calling, and kept in-frame beta chains. CDR3 protein duplicates are merged, each entry listing the most common genes and DNA. The V and J calls and clone size are TCRdb's, not the authors'. The table for this sample lists about 490 distinct CDR3 sequences; over 15% of them were counted only once. Of the sample, about a sixth falls within the top ten clones.

Sequencing input: memory CD4+ T cells from blood (PBMCs). This clonotype originated in a human donor in good health. This chain is built from TRBV7-2 and TRBJ2-7; TRBD2 lines up with 14 middle nucleotides. The DNA is TGTGCCAGCAGCTTGTACGGGACTAGCGGGAGCTACGAGCAGTACTTC. Its amino acids are CASSLYGTSGSYEQYF. This CDR3, with the reference TRBV7-2 and TRBJ2-7 proteins standing in past its ends, gives the full variable domain GAGVSQSPSNKVTEKGKDVELRCDPISGHTALYWYRQSLGQGLEFLIYFQGNSAPDKSGLPSDRFSAERTGGSVSTLTIQRTQQEDSAVYLCASSLYGTSGSYEQYFGPGTRLTVT.